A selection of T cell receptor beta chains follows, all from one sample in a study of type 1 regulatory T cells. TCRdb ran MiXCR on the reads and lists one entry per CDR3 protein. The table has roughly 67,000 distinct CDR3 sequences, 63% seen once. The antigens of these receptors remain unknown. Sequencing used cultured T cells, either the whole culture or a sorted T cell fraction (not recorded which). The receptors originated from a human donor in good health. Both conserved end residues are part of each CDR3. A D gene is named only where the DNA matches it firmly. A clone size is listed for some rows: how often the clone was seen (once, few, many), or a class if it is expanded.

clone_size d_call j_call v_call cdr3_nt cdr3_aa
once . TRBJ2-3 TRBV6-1 TGTGCCAGCTCCCGGGACCAAGGGGATACGCAGTATTTT CASSRDQGDTQYF
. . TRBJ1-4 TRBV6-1 TGTGCCAGCAGGGCAAGAACCGAGACAACTAATGAAAAACTGTTTTTT CASRARTETTNEKLFF
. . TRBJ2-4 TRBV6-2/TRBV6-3 TGTGCCAGCACCGACCGAGGGGGGCCTGGGACCAAAAACATTCAGTACTTC CASTDRGGPGTKNIQYF
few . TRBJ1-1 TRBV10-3 TGTGCCATCAGTGGGACGGTGAACACTGAAGCTTTCTTT CAISGTVNTEAFF
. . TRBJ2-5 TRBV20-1 TGCAGTGCTAGACCTCCTGCGGTTGGCCTACGGGAGACCCAGTACTTC CSARPPAVGLRETQYF
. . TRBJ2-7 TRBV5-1 TGCGCCAGCAGCTTGTTGAGACTTGGGGAGCAGTACTTC CASSLLRLGEQYF
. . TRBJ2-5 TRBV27 TGTGCCAGCAGTCCAGCGGTCCGAGAGACCCAGTACTTC CASSPAVRETQYF
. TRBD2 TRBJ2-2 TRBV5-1 TGCGCCAGCAGCTTGGGAATACTAGCGACGAACACCGGGGAGCTGTTTTTT CASSLGILATNTGELFF
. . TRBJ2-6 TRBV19 TGTGCCAGTAGTATAATGATTCGGCGGTCGGGGGCCAACGTCCTGACTTTC CASSIMIRRSGANVLTF
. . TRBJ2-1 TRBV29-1 TGCAGCCTCAGGACTAGGGGGACTGAGCAGTTCTTC CSLRTRGTEQFF
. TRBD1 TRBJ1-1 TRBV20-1 TGCAGTGCCGAAACAGGGGGATGGAACACTGAAGCTTTCTTT CSAETGGWNTEAFF
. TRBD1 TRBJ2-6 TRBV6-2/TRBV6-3 TGTGCCAGCAGTTATTGGAGGGACAGGGGGCTGTCTGGGGCCAACGTCCTGACTTTC CASSYWRDRGLSGANVLTF
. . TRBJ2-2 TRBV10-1 TGCGCCAGCAGTGTTGGGGGGAGGACCGGGGAGCTGTTTTTT CASSVGGRTGELFF
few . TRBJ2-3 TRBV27 TGTGCCAGCTCTGAAGGGGGACGGGACCCAGATACGCAGTATTTT CASSEGGRDPDTQYF
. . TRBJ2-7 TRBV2 TGTGCCAGCAGTGGACCCGGCTCCTCAGCAAAGTACTTC CASSGPGSSAKYF
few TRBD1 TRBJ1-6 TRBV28 TGTGCCAGCAGTCCTCTCGGACAGGGGGATTCACCCCTCCACTTT CASSPLGQGDSPLHF
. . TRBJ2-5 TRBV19 TGTGCCAGTAGTGTGGCGGGCCCCCAAGAGACCCAGTACTTC CASSVAGPQETQYF
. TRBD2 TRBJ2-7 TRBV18 TGTGCCAGCTCACCCGGGAGCGGGAGGCTCTACGAGCAGTACTTC CASSPGSGRLYEQYF
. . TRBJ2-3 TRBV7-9 TGTGCCAGCAGCTTTGCCCCCGACACAGATACGCAGTATTTT CASSFAPDTDTQYF
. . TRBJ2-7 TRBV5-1 TGCGCCAGCAGCTTGGCGGGGAGGTACGAGCAGTACTTC CASSLAGRYEQYF
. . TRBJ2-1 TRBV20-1 TGCAGTGCTAGACTCGAGGGGAGCTCCTACAATGAGCAGTTCTTC CSARLEGSSYNEQFF
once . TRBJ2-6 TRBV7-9 TGTGCCAGCAGGGATTATTCTGGGGCCAACGTCCTGACTTTC CASRDYSGANVLTF
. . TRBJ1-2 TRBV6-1 TGTGCCAGCAGTGTGGACGTAAAGGGCTATACCTTC CASSVDVKGYTF
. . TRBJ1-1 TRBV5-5 TGTGCCAGCAGCTTGGGTGTTGCTGGGAGGTTAGGGCTCACTGAAGCTTTCTTT CASSLGVAGRLGLTEAFF
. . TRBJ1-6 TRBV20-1 TGCAGTGCTAGAGACAGAAGATATAATTCACCCCTCCACTTT CSARDRRYNSPLHF
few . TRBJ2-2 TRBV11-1 TGTGCCAGCAGCTTAGCGTGGGCGGCCGGGGAGCTGTTTTTT CASSLAWAAGELFF
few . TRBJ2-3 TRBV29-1 TGCAGCTCAAAGGCTTACACGGTAAACACAGATACGCAGTATTTT CSSKAYTVNTDTQYF
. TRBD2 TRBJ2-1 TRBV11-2 TGTGCCAGCAGCCTAGGACTGGGGCGGGAGAGAGAGCAGTTCTTC CASSLGLGREREQFF
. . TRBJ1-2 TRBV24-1 TGTGCCACCAGTTCTTTTTCAGGTAGTGGCTACACCTTC CATSSFSGSGYTF
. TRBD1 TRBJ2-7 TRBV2 TGTGCCAGCAGGGTACAGGGGGCCTCCTACGAGCAGTACTTC CASRVQGASYEQYF
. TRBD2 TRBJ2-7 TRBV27 TGTGCCAGCAGTACACGGACTAGCGGGAAAGACTCCTACGAGCAGTACTTC CASSTRTSGKDSYEQYF
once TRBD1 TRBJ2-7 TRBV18 TGTGCCAGCTCATCCCGGGACAGGGTTTATTACGAGCAGTACTTC CASSSRDRVYYEQYF
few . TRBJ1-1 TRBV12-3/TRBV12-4 TGTGCCAGCAGGCAAAAGGGGGTCGGCAGAGCTTTCTTT CASRQKGVGRAFF
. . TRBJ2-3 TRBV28 TGTGCCAGCAGTCAGGTTAATCCAGATACGCAGTATTTT CASSQVNPDTQYF
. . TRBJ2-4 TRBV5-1 TGCGCCAGCAGCTTGGTGGCCAGTCCTATAGCCAAAAACATTCAGTACTTC CASSLVASPIAKNIQYF
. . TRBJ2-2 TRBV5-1 TGCGCCAGCAGCTTGTATTCCGGACCCGGGGAGCTGTTTTTT CASSLYSGPGELFF
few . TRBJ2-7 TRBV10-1 TGCGCCAGCATCTCGACGGGGAGCTCCTACGAGCAGTACTTC CASISTGSSYEQYF
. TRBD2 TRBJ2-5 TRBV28 TGTGCCAGCAGTTTCCCGGGTAGCGGGATACAAGAGACCCAGTACTTC CASSFPGSGIQETQYF
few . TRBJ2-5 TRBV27 TGTGCCAGCAGTTCACCTGGACAGCACCAAGAGACCCAGTACTTC CASSSPGQHQETQYF
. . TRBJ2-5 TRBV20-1 TGCAGTGCTAGAGTAGGGGGAGGCTTTCAAGAGACCCAGTACTTC CSARVGGGFQETQYF
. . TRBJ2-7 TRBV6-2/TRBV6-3 TGTGCCAGCACCGCCGGGGGTCAGCTTGGGAGCTACGAGCAGTACTTC CASTAGGQLGSYEQYF